What follows are 11 T cell receptor beta chains derived from one specimen sequenced in a study of cytomegalovirus exposure and HLA in healthy donors. The PCR contained 60 Vbeta and 13 Jbeta primers. TCRdb's copy holds only in-frame clones and misses some; the assay was immunoSEQ multiplex PCR. This sample has 90,000 to 120,000 clones, with 77% found just once. The sample taken for sequencing was PBMCs. These receptors were obtained from a male donor in good health and CMV-seronegative.

The genes are TRBV7-2 and TRBJ2-1; 8 bases agree with TRBD1. The ends lost 5 bases at V and 2 bases at J; junction bases unmatched: 11. Germline CDR1 and CDR2: SGHTA and FQGNSA. This CDR3 spans 17 amino acids. The CDR3 DNA reads as TGTGCCAGCAGCCCGAAGAAAGACAGGGGTCCCTACAATGAGCAGTTCTTC. Translated: CASSPKKDRGPYNEQFF. Looking up the rest from reference TRBV7-2 and TRBJ2-1 gives the full variable domain: GAGVSQSPSNKVTEKGKDVELRCDPISGHTALYWYRQSLGQGLEFLIYFQGNSAPDKSGLPSDRFSAERTGGSVSTLTIQRTQQEDSAVYLCASSPKKDRGPYNEQFFGPGTRLTVL.

This clone was recorded once. The chain links TRBV5-1 to TRBJ1-1; TRBD1 agrees at 7 bases. After removal of 9 bases from V and 1 base from J, the junction contained 6 bases not matched to a gene. Germline V lookup: CDR1 SGHRS, CDR2 YFSETQ. This CDR3 region has 13 residues. DNA for the CDR3: TGCGCCACCCGGACAGGAGGGAACACTGAAGCTTTCTTT. It specifies CATRTGGNTEAFF.

This chain connects TRBV29-1 to TRBJ2-3; D perhaps matches TRBD1 (5 bases). CDR3 length: 11 residues. Germline V lookup: CDR1 SQVTM, CDR2 ANQGSEA. V gave up 7 bases and J gave up 8 bases, with 13 bases separating them. The CDR3 region has the DNA TGCAGCGGGGTGGGGCCGGGTACGCAGTATTTT. The encoded protein is CSGVGPGTQYF.

Only one count was recorded for this clone. This rearrangement joins TRBV2 to TRBJ2-7; TRBD2 matches at 14 bases. Germline trimming cut 5 bases from V and 3 bases from J; bases unmatched to any gene: 3. Germline values: CDR1 SNHLY, CDR2 FYNNEI. CDR3 length equals 15 residues. The CDR3 sequence: CASSRTSGGNYEQYF. CDR3 nucleotides: TGTGCCAGCAGTAGGACTAGCGGGGGGAACTACGAGCAGTACTTC.

This chain joins TRBV27 and TRBJ2-5; D ambiguous. The CDR3 totals 13 residues. V lost 1 base and J 1 base, leaving 4 bases between the germline ends. Germline V gene sequence: CDR1 MNHEY, CDR2 SMNVEV (reference sequence). The CDR3: CASSLWAQETQYF. The CDR3 DNA sequence: TGTGCCAGCAGTTTATGGGCCCAAGAGACCCAGTACTTC.

V usage is TRBV6-1 and J usage is TRBJ2-1, with TRBD1 matching over 10 bases. This CDR3 contains 14 residues. V was pared by 11 bases and J by 4 bases, with 8 bases of the junction left unmatched. CDR1 MNHNS and CDR2 SASEGT come from the germline V gene. The CDR3 DNA sequence: TGTGCCGTCAGGGGGACAGGGGTTTACAATGAGCAGTTCTTC. Its protein is CAVRGTGVYNEQFF.

The chain couples TRBV5-1 to TRBJ2-7; perhaps TRBD2 as D (5 bases). Germline CDR1 and CDR2: SGHRS and YFSETQ. V gave up 4 bases and J gave up 2 bases, with 13 bases separating them. The CDR3 is made up of 14 amino acids. For the CDR3, the DNA is TGCGCCAGCAGCACCGGACTCAATGCCTACGAGCAGTACTTC. It encodes CASSTGLNAYEQYF.

The chain recombines TRBV27 with TRBJ1-5; 11 bases agree with TRBD1. This CDR3 has 16 residues. CDR1 MNHEY and CDR2 SMNVEV come from the germline V gene (reference sequence). Germline trimming cut 5 bases from V and 6 bases from J; bases unmatched to any gene: 9. The DNA for the CDR3 is TGTGCCAGCAGTCCCTTACGGACAGGGGGCGGTCAGCCCCAGCATTTT. Translating it yields CASSPLRTGGGQPQHF.

The chain joins TRBV5-4 to TRBJ1-2, with a tentative D call TRBD1 (6 bases). The ends were cut back, 1 base at V and 3 bases at J, with 7 bases in the middle. In germline, CDR1 is SGHNT, CDR2 YYREEE (reference sequence). There are 13 residues in the CDR3. The CDR3 is CASSLPGDYGYTF. In nucleotides, the CDR3 is TGTGCCAGCAGCTTGCCAGGGGACTATGGCTACACCTTC. Variable domain in full (rest from reference TRBV5-4 and TRBJ1-2): ETGVTQSPTHLIKTRGQQVTLRCSSQSGHNTVSWYQQALGQGPQFIFQYYREEENGRGNFPPRFSGLQFPNYSSELNVNALELDDSALYLCASSLPGDYGYTFGSGTRLTVV.

The gene calls are TRBV5-1 and TRBJ2-5; D is undetermined. This CDR3 is built from 13 residues. CDR1 SGHRS and CDR2 YFSETQ come from the germline V gene. Trimming took off 5 bases at V and 4 bases at J, with 12 bases between the two ends. DNA for the CDR3: TGCGCCAGCAGTGCTACCAGGCTAGAGACCCAGTACTTC. Its translation: CASSATRLETQYF.

The chain links TRBV10-2 to TRBJ2-1, with a possible D match to TRBD2 (5 bases). The V gene's germline CDR1 is WSHSY and CDR2 SAAADI. V was shortened by 4 bases and J by 3 bases, with 10 bases between the two germline ends. The length of the CDR3 is 14 residues. The CDR3 reads CASSVSRDYNEQFF. CDR3 nucleotides: TGCGCCAGCAGTGTTTCCCGGGACTACAATGAGCAGTTCTTC.